These 21 T cell receptor beta chains came from one sample sequenced in a study of T cells in women clearing cervical HPV infection. Method: immunoSEQ multiplex PCR; TCRdb's copy keeps in-frame clones and lacks some. The ten top clones account for approximately 10%, within a sample of approximately 16,000 clones. Sequenced sample: blood buffy coat. The receptors come from a woman aged 18 to 75 with a cervical HPV16 infection that either progressed to CIN3+ or cleared (not recorded which).

Regarding this clone: The read terminates 3 residues ahead of where the CDR3 ends, so the germline J gene completes it. The rearrangement joins TRBV20-1 to TRBJ2-6; 7 bases line up with TRBD1. CDR1 and CDR2 (germline): DFQATT, SNEGSKA (reference sequence). With V trimmed by 5 bases and J by 3 bases, 4 bases remained unmatched. CDR3 length: 14 residues. The sequenced CDR3 bases are TGCAGTGCTTACAGGGGCGTTGGGGCCAACGTC. This translates into CSAYRGVGANV. Given in full, the CDR3 is CSAYRGVGANVLTF.

Comments on this clone: The missing CDR3 end, 3 residues past where the read stops, is filled in from the germline J gene. This rearrangement joins TRBV19 to TRBJ1-2; the match to TRBD1 covers 8 bases. Germline loops: CDR1 LNHDA, CDR2 SQIVND (reference sequence). The CDR3 spans 15 residues. The covered CDR3 bases are TGTGCCAGTAGTATGTTGCAGGGGGCGTCCTACGAC. This gives the protein CASSMLQGASYD. The whole CDR3 protein is CASSMLQGASYDYTF.

As to this clone: The CDR3 end lies 3 residues beyond the end of the read and is filled in from the germline J gene. The chain couples TRBV19 to TRBJ2-7; TRBD2 might be the D (5 bases). Germline CDR1 and CDR2: LNHDA and SQIVND (reference sequence). Trimming removed 4 bases at V and 5 bases at J, with 24 bases between. The CDR3 is made up of 17 amino acids. CDR3 loop: CASSTYGLQAGPDEQYF. CDR3 DNA, as far as it was read: TGTGCCAGTAGTACCTACGGACTTCAGGCGGGTCCAGACGAG.

Points on this clone: The read terminates 3 residues ahead of where the CDR3 ends, so the germline J gene completes it. The rearrangement joins TRBV7-2 to TRBJ2-2; the D gene is possibly TRBD1 (6 bases). In germline, CDR1 is SGHTA, CDR2 FQGNSA. The CDR3 has 15 residues. The CDR3 reads CASSPDSSGANVLFF. The sequenced part of the CDR3 DNA is TGTGCCAGCAGCCCGGACAGCTCTGGGGCCAACGTG.

Notes on this clone: The read is 3 residues too short to cover the CDR3 end, so that end is filled in from the germline J gene. The chain couples TRBV7-2 to TRBJ1-1; maybe TRBD1 (6 bases). The V end was cut by 3 bases, the J end by 4 bases, with 15 bases between. The germline gives CDR1 SGHTA, CDR2 FQGNSA. This CDR3 region has 15 residues. Partial CDR3 DNA: TGTGCCAGCAGCTTTAGTTGGCAGGGGAGCACTGAA. As protein: CASSFSWQGSTE. The full CDR3 protein is CASSFSWQGSTEAFF.

Notes on this clone: The read gets to within 3 residues of the CDR3 end, and the germline J gene fills in the rest. The V and J genes are TRBV20-1 and TRBJ2-2; TRBD2 might be the D (5 bases). The CDR3 is made up of 13 amino acids. V lost 2 bases to trimming and J lost 5 bases, with 9 bases between them. Germline-derived CDR1 and CDR2 are DFQATT and SNEGSKA (reference sequence). The CDR3 loop is CSARSSDTGELFF. Incomplete CDR3 DNA: TGCAGTGCTAGAAGTAGCGATACCGGGGAG.

For this clone: The read halts 3 residues ahead of the CDR3 end, with the missing end drawn from the germline J gene. The J gene is TRBJ1-1, the V gene TRBV18; TRBD1 is a possible D gene (6 bases). The CDR3 consists of 16 residues. Trimming removed 6 bases from V and 0 bases from J, with 17 bases in between. The germline CDR1 and CDR2 sequences are KGHSH and LQKENI. CDR3 sequence reads: CASSRVTQGLNTEAFF. The part of the CDR3 DNA that was read is TGTGCCAGCTCTCGTGTTACCCAGGGGTTGAACACTGAA.

With respect to this clone: The CDR3 extends 3 residues past the end of the read, so its final part is completed from the germline J gene. The rearrangement joins TRBV18 to TRBJ2-1, with D perhaps TRBD1 (6 bases). Germline CDR1 is KGHSH and CDR2 is LQKENI. CDR3 length: 13 residues. V lost 2 bases and J lost 5, with 7 bases in between. Here the CDR3 reads CASSPRQDNEQFF. CDR3 DNA, as far as it was read: TGTGCCAGCTCACCAAGACAGGACAATGAG.

As for this clone: The read gets to within 3 residues of the CDR3 end, and the germline J gene fills in the rest. The chain has TRBV11-2 and TRBJ2-4, with D hard to call. V was cut by 1 base and J by 1 base, with 8 bases left in between. The CDR3 covers 15 residues. From germline, CDR1 is SGHAT and CDR2 FQNNGV. The CDR3 loop is CASSLVPSAKNIQYF. CDR3 bases read: TGTGCCAGCAGCTTAGTTCCGTCCGCCAAAAACATT.

Remarks on this clone: One end of the junction does not line up with germline, which may come from a read error. The read terminates 3 residues ahead of where the CDR3 ends, so the germline J gene completes it. V is TRBV4-2 and J is TRBJ2-2; TRBD2 agrees at 12 bases. The CDR3 loop spans 18 amino acids. Germline-derived CDR1 and CDR2 are LGHNA and YNFKEQ. The part of the CDR3 DNA that was read is TGCGCCAGCAGCCAAGATCTCGTACTAGCGGGGGGCACCGGGGAG. This translates into CASSQDLVLAGGTGE. The CDR3, in full, reads CASSQDLVLAGGTGELFF.

A note on this clone: The read terminates 3 residues before the CDR3 end, so the remaining end is supplied by the germline J gene. The V call is TRBV27, the J call TRBJ2-2, with D maybe TRBD2 (5 bases). The V and J ends lost 8 bases and 2 bases respectively, with 9 bases between them. The CDR3 length is 13 residues. Germline V CDR1 and CDR2: MNHEY, SMNVEV (reference sequence). Incomplete CDR3 DNA: TGTGCCAGCTCGGGGATCAACACCGGGGAG. Encoded protein: CASSGINTGE. The whole CDR3 is CASSGINTGELFF.

Comment on this clone: The CDR3 goes on 3 residues after the read ends, and that part is filled in from the germline J gene. V usage is TRBV20-1 and J usage is TRBJ2-7; possible D gene TRBD2, 6 bases. V lost 3 bases and J 6 bases, leaving 24 bases between the germline ends. The CDR3 has 16 residues. Germline V lookup: CDR1 DFQATT, CDR2 SNEGSKA (reference sequence). CDR3 DNA, as far as it was read: TGCAGTGCTAGGGGGGGTTTCGGCGGCGGTCTGTCCGAG. As protein: CSARGGFGGGLSE. The entire CDR3 protein is CSARGGFGGGLSEQYF.

Notes on this clone: The DNA ends 3 residues before the CDR3 does, and the rest of the CDR3 is filled in from the germline J gene. The chain couples TRBV20-1 to TRBJ2-2; 13 bases are shared with TRBD2. J was trimmed by 4 bases and V by 5 bases; bases with no gene match: 7. This CDR3 comprises 16 residues. The germline V gene has CDR1 DFQATT and CDR2 SNEGSKA (reference sequence). The CDR3 DNA, read in part, is TGCAGTGCTGCGACTAGCGGGGGGCCCCCCACCGGGGAG. Its translation: CSAATSGGPPTGE. The full CDR3 protein is CSAATSGGPPTGELFF.

Remarks on this clone: The read stops 3 residues short of the end of the CDR3; the missing end is completed from the germline J gene. This chain links TRBV7-7 with TRBJ2-5; 7 bases are shared with TRBD1. This CDR3 contains 15 residues. Looked up from germline, CDR1 is SSHAT and CDR2 is FNYEAQ (reference sequence). The V segment lost 0 bases and the J segment 2 bases; nucleotides outside the gene matches: 3. The CDR3 bases that were read are TGTGCCAGCAGCTTAGCAGGGGGCGAGCAAGAGACC. The encoded protein is CASSLAGGEQET. Given in full, the CDR3 is CASSLAGGEQETQYF.

Comment on this clone: The missing CDR3 end, 3 residues past where the read stops, is filled in from the germline J gene. The chain employs TRBV2 and TRBJ2-7; D call uncertain. The V gene's germline CDR1 is SNHLY and CDR2 FYNNEI. V was pared by 1 base and J by 3 bases, with 13 bases between. This CDR3 is 15 amino acids long. The sequenced part of the CDR3 DNA is TGTGCCAGCAGTGAAGTAACCGTAACGGGCTACGAG. The encoded protein is CASSEVTVTGYE. The whole CDR3 protein is CASSEVTVTGYEQYF.

As for this clone: The read comes to an end 3 residues before the CDR3 does, leaving the germline J gene to fill in the end. The V call is TRBV18, the J call TRBJ1-2; tentative D call: TRBD1 (5 bases). CDR1 is KGHSH, CDR2 LQKENI, per germline. The CDR3 is made up of 14 amino acids. The CDR3 protein is CASSPDRNLYDYTF. The CDR3 bases that were read are TGTGCCAGCTCACCTGACAGAAACCTCTACGAC.

A word on this clone: The DNA ends 3 residues before the CDR3 does, and the rest of the CDR3 is filled in from the germline J gene. The rearrangement joins TRBV27 to TRBJ2-3; 13 bases align to TRBD2. With 6 bases clipped from V and 2 bases from J, the junction kept 5 bases outside the gene matches. The CDR3 sequence is 16 residues long. Germline V gene data show CDR1 as MNHEY and CDR2 as SMNVEV (reference sequence). CDR3 in amino acids: CASRKLAGGSTDTQYF. CDR3 DNA, as far as it was read: TGTGCCAGCAGGAAACTAGCGGGGGGGTCCACAGATACG.

Of note for this clone: From the germline J gene comes the end of the CDR3, since the read stops 3 residues before it. This chain uses TRBV28 with TRBJ2-1; the match to TRBD2 covers 9 bases. This CDR3 has 16 residues. Per germline, CDR1 MDHEN and CDR2 SYDVKM. V was pared by 3 bases and J by 0 bases, with 3 bases of the junction left unmatched. The part of the CDR3 DNA that was read is TGTGCCAGCAGTTTGGGGCGGGGGGGCTCCTACAATGAG. This sequence encodes CASSLGRGGSYNE. The CDR3 in full is CASSLGRGGSYNEQFF.

A word on this clone: The observed sequence ends 3 residues before the CDR3 terminus, with the missing tail filled in from the germline J gene. V and J are TRBV7-6 and TRBJ1-4; 7 bases line up with TRBD1. This CDR3 is 16 amino acids long. Looked up from germline, CDR1 is SGHVS and CDR2 is FNYEAQ. The trim removed 2 bases at V and 0 bases at J, leaving 3 bases unmatched. The CDR3: CASSLWQGATNEKLFF. The sequenced part of the CDR3 DNA is TGTGCCAGCAGCTTATGGCAGGGGGCAACTAATGAAAAA.

Notes on this clone: The read terminates 3 residues ahead of where the CDR3 ends, so the germline J gene completes it. V and J are TRBV20-1 and TRBJ2-7; the D gene is possibly TRBD2 (6 bases). CDR1 is DFQATT and CDR2 is SNEGSKA in the germline V gene (reference sequence). V gave up 2 bases and J gave up 5 bases, with 13 bases separating them. The CDR3 runs 13 residues. The CDR3 region is CSARPGVGHEQYF. The DNA read from the CDR3 is TGCAGTGCTAGACCGGGGGTCGGGCACGAG.

About this clone: Coverage ceases 3 residues before the CDR3 finishes, and the germline J gene fills in the end. The chain combines TRBV29-1 with TRBJ2-5; D possibly corresponds to TRBD1 (5 bases). The germline CDR1 and CDR2 sequences are SQVTM and ANQGSEA. CDR3 size: 15 residues. Trimming removed 0 bases from V and 5 bases from J, with 16 bases in between. The covered CDR3 bases are TGCAGCGTTGAAGAGCTAGTAACAAGACAGGAGACC. This codes for CSVEELVTRQET. The whole CDR3 is CSVEELVTRQETQYF.